Given below is one T cell receptor (beta chain) in context. What it recognizes is unknown. Germline V gene sequence: CDR1 ENHRY, CDR2 SYGVKD. The CDR3 contains 19 residues. The J segment lost 7 bases and the V segment lost 0 bases, leaving 14 bases of the junction unmatched. Every single donor gave one heparinised blood draw, and these averaged around 120 mL. Every isolated RNA sample was fully reverse transcribed, so sequencing captured expressed TCRB transcripts. Sequencing used immunoSEQ multiplex PCR; TCRdb keeps in-frame clones, though not all of them. This sample has under 900,000 clones, with roughly 17% found just once. This entry belongs to a study of beta chain features in type 1 diabetes. Study-level findings and limits: No resolution was reached here on whether HLA type influences TCRB rearrangement. At VDJ recombination sites, type 1 diabetes patients had fewer insertions and more deleted nucleotides. TCRB CDR3 length was moderately but significantly reduced in all four CD4+ subsets of Type 1 diabetes patients.

The sequence was collected from a woman between 18 and 29 years old in good health. V gene TRBV10-3 combines with J gene TRBJ2-1, with 11 positions matching TRBD2. Sequencing was carried out using naive CD4+ T cells from blood. This CDR3 is CAISESRVLLAGGRNEQFF. DNA for the CDR3: TGTGCCATCAGTGAGTCTCGGGTACTCCTAGCGGGAGGAAGGAATGAGCAGTTCTTC.